Below, 21 T cell receptor beta chains from the same sample are listed, as sequenced in a study of blood T cell repertoires in COVID-19. Some clones are missing from TCRdb's copy, which holds only in-frame ones; the method was immunoSEQ multiplex PCR. The sample records roughly 210,000 clones, about nine tenths being singletons. The sequencing sample was made of peripheral blood. The source is a man in his 70s with acute or convalescent COVID-19.

This clone was seen just once. The rearrangement uses TRBV3-1 (or the pseudogene TRBV3-2) and TRBJ2-5, with 8 nucleotides matching TRBD1. Per the germline V gene, CDR1 is LGHDT and CDR2 is YNNKEL (reference sequence). The CDR3 spans 14 residues. J was trimmed by 2 bases and V by 5 bases; bases with no gene match: 4. The CDR3 loop is CASSERTGQETQYF. The CDR3 coding sequence is TGTGCCAGCAGCGAAAGGACAGGGCAAGAGACCCAGTACTTC.

The V gene is TRBV9, the J gene TRBJ2-1; TRBD1 is a possible D gene (7 bases). V gave up 3 bases and J gave up 1 base, with 11 bases separating them. The CDR3 has 15 amino acids. Germline-derived CDR1 and CDR2 are SGDLS and YYNGEE. The chain's CDR3 is CASSAAGQSYNEQFF. The CDR3 DNA is TGTGCCAGCAGCGCTGCGGGACAGTCCTACAATGAGCAGTTCTTC. Based on the CDR3 plus reference TRBV9 and TRBJ2-1, the full variable domain is DSGVTQTPKHLITATGQRVTLRCSPRSGDLSVYWYQQSLDQGLQFLIQYYNGEERAKGNILERFSAQQFPDLHSELNLSSLELGDSALYFCASSAAGQSYNEQFFGPGTRLTVL.

The rearrangement uses TRBV6-5 and TRBJ1-1, with D possibly matching TRBD1 (6 bases). This CDR3 contains 14 residues. CDR1 is MNHEY and CDR2 is SVGAGI in the germline V gene. Trimming removed 7 bases at V and 5 bases at J, with 17 bases between. The CDR3 spells CASTTQGGRTEAFF. The DNA of the CDR3 is TGTGCCAGCACCACACAGGGTGGTAGGACTGAAGCTTTCTTT.

The chain combines TRBV19 with TRBJ1-5; the match to TRBD1 covers 9 bases. The V gene's germline CDR1 is LNHDA and CDR2 SQIVND (reference sequence). J was trimmed by 7 bases and V by 6 bases; bases with no gene match: 4. CDR3 length: 13 residues. Here the CDR3 reads CASSRDREQPQHF. The DNA for the CDR3 is TGTGCCAGTAGCCGGGACAGGGAGCAGCCCCAGCATTTT.

The chain uses TRBV7-4 and TRBJ2-1, with TRBD2 identical over 14 bases. This CDR3 spans 19 amino acids. Unmatched junction bases numbered 14, after V lost 2 bases and J lost 8 bases. Germline-derived CDR1 and CDR2 are SGHVT and SQSDAQ. As DNA, the CDR3 is TGTGCCAGCAGCTTAACAACGATGACTAGCGGGAGGGTAAAACATGAGCAGTTCTTC. Its translation is CASSLTTMTSGRVKHEQFF.

DNA of the CDR3: TGCGCCAGCAGCCAAGATCGGGTTACGGACAGGGTGGCCAAAAACATTCAGTACTTC. Translated: CASSQDRVTDRVAKNIQYF. The chain joins TRBV4-1 to TRBJ2-4, with 8 bases aligning to TRBD1. Germline V CDR1 and CDR2: MGHRA, YSYEKL. CDR3 length: 19 residues. V dropped 0 bases and J dropped 1; count of bases not matched to a gene: 11.

The chain uses TRBV2 and TRBJ2-3, with 10 positions matching TRBD1. V shed 5 bases, J shed 4 bases, and the junction held 3 bases outside the gene matches. The CDR3 covers 14 residues. Germline CDR1 is SNHLY and CDR2 is FYNNEI. CDR3 protein: CASSKGQGSDTQYF. CDR3 in DNA: TGTGCCAGCAGTAAGGGACAGGGGTCAGATACGCAGTATTTT. Combining the CDR3 with reference TRBV2 and TRBJ2-3 gives the whole variable domain EPEVTQTPSHQVTQMGQEVILRCVPISNHLYFYWYRQILGQKVEFLVSFYNNEISEKSEIFDDQFSVERPDGSNFTLKIRSTKLEDSAMYFCASSKGQGSDTQYFGPGTRLTVL.

To note about this clone: Other DNA sequences of this sample code for an identical CDR3. The V gene is TRBV11-3, the J gene TRBJ1-1, with 8 bases identical to TRBD1. The CDR3 runs 13 residues. Germline V gene data show CDR1 as SGHNT and CDR2 as YENEEA. V was pared by 3 bases and J by 4 bases, with 1 base of the junction left unmatched. The CDR3 is CASSFTGGTEAFF. As DNA, the CDR3 is TGTGCCAGCAGCTTTACAGGGGGCACTGAAGCTTTCTTT.

The V call is TRBV5-1, the J call TRBJ2-7; 11 bases line up with TRBD1. V lost 4 bases to trimming and J lost 4 bases; unmatched junction nucleotides: 10. This CDR3 has 16 amino acids. Germline assignment: CDR1 SGHRS and CDR2 YFSETQ. The CDR3, as DNA: TGCGCCAGCAGCCCTAGGACAGGGGGCGATCGGTACGAGCAGTACTTC. This sequence encodes CASSPRTGGDRYEQYF.

The genes are TRBV5-1 and TRBJ1-3, with TRBD1 matching over 9 bases. After removal of 4 bases from V and 2 bases from J, the junction contained 7 bases not matched to a gene. CDR1 and CDR2 from the germline V gene are SGHRS and YFSETQ. This CDR3 spans 16 amino acids. The CDR3 reads CASSGGQGITGNTIYF. The CDR3 DNA is TGCGCCAGCAGCGGAGGACAGGGGATTACTGGAAACACCATATATTTT.

The chain recombines TRBV7-2 with TRBJ2-7, with TRBD1 as a possible D gene (7 bases). The germline V gene has CDR1 SGHTA and CDR2 FQGNSA. The CDR3 has 14 amino acids. With 5 bases removed from V and 6 bases from J, the gap between germline ends came to 17 bases. Here the CDR3 DNA reads TGTGCCAGCAGCCCAGGGGGAGGCTTGGGCGAGCAGTACTTC. It translates to CASSPGGGLGEQYF.

The CDR3 sequence: CASSLGGGRGGIIQYF. Here the CDR3 DNA reads TGTGCCAGCAGCCTCGGCGGGGGACGGGGAGGGATCATTCAGTACTTC. The V gene is TRBV13, the J gene TRBJ2-4, with 7 bases aligning to TRBD2. CDR1 is PRHDT and CDR2 is FYEKMQ in the germline V gene (reference sequence). This CDR3 comprises 16 residues. J gave up 9 bases and V 5 bases, and 16 bases lay outside the gene matches.

The genes are TRBV5-4 and TRBJ2-5; 15 nucleotides line up with TRBD2. CDR1 SGHNT and CDR2 YYREEE come from the germline V gene (reference sequence). This CDR3 comprises 18 residues. With V trimmed by 0 bases and J by 2 bases, 5 bases remained unmatched. The CDR3 is CASSLGGLAGGGQETQYF. For the CDR3, the DNA is TGTGCCAGCAGCTTGGGGGGACTAGCGGGAGGTGGGCAAGAGACCCAGTACTTC.

This clone was picked up a small number of times. CDR3 residues: CSVEKLKNGAYEQYF. CDR3 coding DNA: TGCAGCGTTGAAAAGCTCAAGAACGGGGCCTACGAGCAGTACTTC. The chain employs TRBV29-1 and TRBJ2-7; tentatively, D is TRBD2 (5 bases). V was cut by 2 bases and J by 2 bases, with 16 bases left in between. Germline loops: CDR1 SQVTM, CDR2 ANQGSEA. The CDR3 totals 15 residues.

This chain connects TRBV2 to TRBJ2-7; the match to TRBD1 covers 8 bases. Trimming took 5 bases from V and 5 from J; bases not matched to a gene: 11. CDR1 and CDR2 (germline): SNHLY, FYNNEI. The CDR3 contains 15 residues. This chain's CDR3 is CASSQVGQGTDEQYF. DNA of the CDR3: TGTGCCAGCAGTCAAGTAGGACAGGGTACCGACGAGCAGTACTTC.

This clone was counted between two and nine times. The V gene is TRBV30, the J gene TRBJ1-1; D may be TRBD1 (6 bases). Trimming stripped 2 bases from V and 5 bases from J, with 15 bases between. CDR1 GTSNPN and CDR2 SVGIG come from the germline V gene (reference sequence). The CDR3 extends over 14 amino acids. The DNA for the CDR3 is TGTGCCTGGAGTCCACTCCAGGGGTTGACTGAAGCTTTCTTT. Translating gives CAWSPLQGLTEAFF.

The CDR3 loop reads CASSRGNRGGYTF. The CDR3 DNA is TGTGCCAGCAGCCGGGGAAACAGGGGCGGCTACACCTTC. The chain recombines TRBV14 with TRBJ1-2; 7 bases fit TRBD1. Germline V gives CDR1 SGHDN, CDR2 FVKESK. CDR3 length equals 13 residues. V shed 4 bases, J shed 8 bases, and the junction held 7 bases outside the gene matches.

As concerns this clone: The sample has other DNA sequences that encode this CDR3 too. The chain is built from TRBV6-5 and TRBJ2-7; the match to TRBD1 covers 8 bases. The CDR3 covers 13 residues. Germline V gives CDR1 MNHEY, CDR2 SVGAGI. The ends lost 6 bases at V and 2 bases at J; junction bases unmatched: 3. The CDR3 sequence: CASRRQGPYEQYF. Here the CDR3 DNA reads TGTGCCAGCAGGAGACAGGGGCCCTACGAGCAGTACTTC.

V and J are TRBV4-3 and TRBJ2-2; 8 bases are shared with TRBD2. With V trimmed by 0 bases and J by 5 bases, 5 bases remained unmatched. The germline gives CDR1 LGHNA, CDR2 YSLEER. The CDR3 contains 16 residues. In nucleotides, the CDR3 is TGCGCCAGCAGCCAAGATCGGAGCGGGAGTACCGGGGAGCTGTTTTTT. This sequence encodes CASSQDRSGSTGELFF.

J is TRBJ1-1 and V is TRBV29-1; a possible D gene is TRBD1 (6 bases). The V and J ends lost 6 bases and 5 bases respectively, with 10 bases between them. Germline lookup yields CDR1 SQVTM and CDR2 ANQGSEA. The CDR3 is 11 amino acids. DNA for the CDR3: TGCAGCGTCTTACAGGGAACTGAAGCTTTCTTT. Amino acids: CSVLQGTEAFF.

The chain recombines TRBV24-1 with TRBJ1-5; 8 nucleotides align to TRBD1. From germline, CDR1 is KGHDR and CDR2 SFDVKD. This CDR3 is built from 14 residues. V lost 4 bases to trimming and J lost 9 bases; unmatched junction nucleotides: 7. The CDR3 protein is CATSEKDRAWPQHF. The CDR3 bases are TGTGCCACCAGTGAAAAGGACAGGGCATGGCCCCAGCATTTT.